This T cell receptor beta chain was recorded in a study of cytomegalovirus exposure and HLA in healthy donors. Study-wide background: Early release data held about 85 million unique TCRs from HLA-typed donors.

Worth noting for this clone: Antigen: not known.

Study findings and constraints: Rare TCR sequences dominated, though some public TCRs recurred in many donors.

Primers for the PCR totalled 60 Vbeta and 13 Jbeta. The assay was immunoSEQ multiplex PCR, and TCRdb's table has in-frame clones only and misses some. In the table there are about 120,000 clones, approximately 76% of which are singletons. This CDR3 has 14 amino acids. V was clipped by 10 bases and J by 4 bases; unmatched bases: 9. CDR1 and CDR2 (germline): SGHVS, FNYEAQ. The chain recombines TRBV7-6 with TRBJ2-2; TRBD2 aligns across 7 bases. The receptor was derived from a man aged 55 to 70 in good health and CMV-seropositive. The sequenced sample was PBMCs. DNA for the CDR3: TGTGCCATCGGCGGGAGTGGGAGCACCGGGGAGCTGTTTTTT. Translated: CAIGGSGSTGELFF. Together with reference TRBV7-6 and TRBJ2-2, the CDR3 gives the full variable domain: GAGVSQSPRYKVTKRGQDVALRCDPISGHVSLYWYRQALGQGPEFLTYFNYEAQQDKSGLPNDRFSAERPEGSISTLTIQRTEQRDSAMYRCAIGGSGSTGELFFGEGSRLTVL.